Shown below are 29 T cell receptor beta chains from a single sample sequenced in a study of T cells in tumors after PD-1 blockade. The protocol was immunoSEQ multiplex PCR, while the TCRdb copy is restricted to in-frame clones and leaves out a portion. The sample lists tens of thousands of clones; about four fifths were seen once. This specimen was PBMCs, taken before anti-PD-1 treatment. These receptor sequences come from a human donor with basal cell carcinoma.

This clone was counted between two and nine times. The J gene is TRBJ1-5, the V gene TRBV27; unclear D gene. The CDR3 is 15 amino acids. The V end was cut by 2 bases, the J end by 1 base, with 9 bases between. CDR1 MNHEY and CDR2 SMNVEV come from the germline V gene (reference sequence). The CDR3 bases are TGTGCCAGCAGTTTAAATGCCCTGAGCAATCAGCCCCAGCATTTT. Residues: CASSLNALSNQPQHF.

The chain couples TRBV9 to TRBJ2-1; 9 bases line up with TRBD2. This CDR3 has 17 residues. Germline CDR1 SGDLS, CDR2 YYNGEE. With V trimmed by 3 bases and J by 7 bases, 14 bases remained unmatched. In DNA, the CDR3 is TGTGCCAGCAGCGATCCGCCCCGGGCTAGCGGGGAGAATGAGCAGTTCTTC. It specifies CASSDPPRASGENEQFF.

The chain has TRBV5-6 and TRBJ1-4; 10 positions agree with TRBD1. Trimming cost V 4 bases and J 7 bases; bases outside gene matches: 10. This CDR3 spans 16 amino acids. The germline CDR1 and CDR2 sequences are SGHDT and YYEEEE. The CDR3 reads CASSPLTTGGREKLFF. Here the CDR3 DNA reads TGTGCCAGCAGCCCACTGACGACAGGGGGCCGTGAAAAACTGTTTTTT.

The gene calls are TRBV28 and TRBJ1-5; no reliable D call. Germline loops: CDR1 MDHEN, CDR2 SYDVKM. With 2 bases removed from V and 1 base from J, the gap between germline ends came to 9 bases. The CDR3 loop spans 15 amino acids. CDR3 nucleotides: TGTGCCAGCAGTTTAGGTGGGTTCAGCAATCAGCCCCAGCATTTT. It yields the protein CASSLGGFSNQPQHF.

A single count supports this clone. V and J are TRBV9 and TRBJ1-1, with 9 bases that match TRBD1. Germline trimming cut 5 bases from V and 7 bases from J; bases unmatched to any gene: 9. This CDR3 region has 14 residues. Germline CDR1 and CDR2: SGDLS and YYNGEE. CDR3: CASSLEQGAGEAFF. CDR3 DNA: TGTGCCAGCAGTCTCGAACAGGGGGCTGGTGAAGCTTTCTTT.

The chain employs TRBV29-1 and TRBJ1-1, with D hard to call. The CDR3 loop spans 11 amino acids. Germline CDR1 and CDR2: SQVTM and ANQGSEA. Trimming removed 3 bases at V and 8 bases at J, with 10 bases between. CDR3 amino acids: CSVDPGMEAFF. CDR3 DNA: TGCAGCGTTGACCCCGGGATGGAAGCTTTCTTT.

This clone was seen a single time. CDR3 protein: CASSLSIYEQYF. The CDR3 DNA follows: TGTGCCAGCAGCTTAAGCATCTACGAGCAGTACTTC. The V gene is TRBV7-9, the J gene TRBJ2-7; unclear D gene. Trimming shortened V by 2 bases and J by 3 bases, and 5 bases separated the two germline ends. The CDR3 is 12 residues long. Germline values: CDR1 SEHNR, CDR2 FQNEAQ (reference sequence). Based on the CDR3 plus reference TRBV7-9 and TRBJ2-7, the full variable domain is DTGVSQNPRHKITKRGQNVTFRCDPISEHNRLYWYRQTLGQGPEFLTYFQNEAQLEKSRLLSDRFSAERPKGSFSTLEIQRTEQGDSAMYLCASSLSIYEQYFGPGTRLTVT.

This clone was picked up one time. The chain employs TRBV2 and TRBJ2-5; 10 bases match TRBD1. This CDR3 has 16 amino acids. The ends lost 7 bases at V and 7 bases at J; junction bases unmatched: 15. Germline CDR1 is SNHLY and CDR2 is FYNNEI. CDR3 protein: CASNSGTGVTGGTQYF. The CDR3 DNA is TGTGCCAGCAACTCCGGGACAGGGGTAACCGGGGGGACCCAGTACTTC.

The gene calls are TRBV12-5 and TRBJ2-7, with TRBD2 matching over 14 bases. The J segment lost 0 bases and the V segment lost 1 base, leaving 14 bases of the junction unmatched. Germline assignment: CDR1 LGHNT and CDR2 FRNRAP. The CDR3 consists of 21 residues. The CDR3 DNA sequence: TGTGCTAGTGGTTTGGCCCACCTCGGACTAGCGGGGGGCCAAAACTCCTACGAGCAGTACTTC. Encoded protein: CASGLAHLGLAGGQNSYEQYF.

Here the CDR3 DNA reads TGCAGCGTTGAGATGGGGGCAGGAAGAAACACCATATATTTT. This gives the protein CSVEMGAGRNTIYF. This chain links TRBV29-1 with TRBJ1-3, with a weak D call TRBD1 (6 bases). Looked up from germline, CDR1 is SQVTM and CDR2 is ANQGSEA. Trimming pared 3 bases from V and 5 bases from J, leaving 14 bases between. CDR3 length: 14 residues.

The V call is TRBV28, the J call TRBJ2-3, with TRBD2 matching over 8 bases. Trimming at V came to 4 bases and at J to 2 bases, leaving 14 bases not matched to a gene. CDR1 is MDHEN, CDR2 SYDVKM, per germline. The CDR3 runs 18 residues. CDR3: CASSSDYWREANTDTQYF. CDR3 nucleotide sequence: TGTGCCAGCAGTTCAGACTACTGGCGGGAGGCCAACACAGATACGCAGTATTTT.

This chain joins TRBV6-1 and TRBJ1-3; D ambiguous. The CDR3 sequence is 15 residues long. Trimming cost V 0 bases and J 0 bases, with 6 bases left between them. Germline CDR1 MNHNS, CDR2 SASEGT. The CDR3 loop is CASSEAGSSGNTIYF. The DNA of the CDR3 is TGTGCCAGCAGTGAAGCGGGGAGCTCTGGAAACACCATATATTTT.

The chain employs TRBV4-1 and TRBJ1-5, with D possibly TRBD1 on 5 matching bases. The CDR3 covers 15 residues. Germline values: CDR1 MGHRA, CDR2 YSYEKL. V was pared by 2 bases and J by 1 base, with 9 bases between. The CDR3 coding sequence is TGCGCCAGCAGCCAACGGACACAAAGCAATCAGCCCCAGCATTTT. This translates into CASSQRTQSNQPQHF.

This clone showed up just a few times. The chain employs TRBV7-6 and TRBJ1-5, with 7 bases aligning to TRBD1. Looked up from germline, CDR1 is SGHVS and CDR2 is FNYEAQ. This CDR3 is built from 15 residues. V was pared by 3 bases and J by 5 bases, with 7 bases of the junction left unmatched. CDR3 DNA: TGTGCCAGCAGCTTGGGGAACAGGGGAGATCAGCCCCAGCATTTT. This gives the protein CASSLGNRGDQPQHF.

J is TRBJ1-1 and V is TRBV27; D call uncertain. V lost 3 bases and J lost 0, with 14 bases in between. Germline V gene lookup returns CDR1 MNHEY and CDR2 SMNVEV (reference sequence). The length of the CDR3 is 16 residues. The CDR3 DNA reads TGTGCCAGCAGTTTGTGGGCGGCGGCCATGAACACTGAAGCTTTCTTT. Translated, it gives CASSLWAAAMNTEAFF.

The chain employs TRBV4-1 and TRBJ1-1, with D perhaps TRBD1 (5 bases). V was clipped by 2 bases and J by 5 bases, with 9 bases between them. The CDR3 runs 13 residues. Per the germline V gene, CDR1 is MGHRA and CDR2 is YSYEKL. CDR3 bases: TGCGCCAGCAGCCAATCAGAGGGGACTGAAGCTTTCTTT. Translating gives CASSQSEGTEAFF.

The chain recombines TRBV3-1 (or the pseudogene TRBV3-2) with TRBJ1-5; maybe TRBD1 (5 bases). Trimming cost V 2 bases and J 3 bases, with 14 bases left between them. Per the germline V gene, CDR1 is LGHDT and CDR2 is YNNKEL (reference sequence). This CDR3 has 16 residues. The CDR3 spells CASSQWGTADNQPQHF. The CDR3 coding sequence is TGTGCCAGCAGCCAATGGGGGACTGCAGACAATCAGCCCCAGCATTTT.

This clone was observed a handful of times. This chain links TRBV30 with TRBJ2-7, with unresolved D. There are 12 residues in the CDR3. V was cut by 4 bases and J by 0 bases, with 7 bases left in between. The germline gives CDR1 GTSNPN, CDR2 SVGIG (reference sequence). Here the CDR3 DNA reads TGTGCCTGGACAATCACCTCCTACGAGCAGTACTTC. Protein: CAWTITSYEQYF.

CDR3 sequence (DNA): TGTGCCAGCAGCTTGGCCGCAGGGCAAGTTACTGGCTACACCTTC. Protein: CASSLAAGQVTGYTF. The rearrangement joins TRBV5-6 to TRBJ1-2, with a tentative D call TRBD1 (5 bases). Trimming shortened V by 0 bases and J by 7 bases, and 16 bases separated the two germline ends. The CDR3 is made up of 15 amino acids. Germline values: CDR1 SGHDT, CDR2 YYEEEE. The whole variable domain, remainder taken from reference TRBV5-6 and TRBJ1-2, is DAGVTQSPTHLIKTRGQQVTLRCSPKSGHDTVSWYQQALGQGPQFIFQYYEEEERQRGNFPDRFSGHQFPNYSSELNVNALLLGDSALYLCASSLAAGQVTGYTFGSGTRLTVV.

CDR3 sequence reads: CASGRQGDGYTF. The CDR3, as DNA: TGTGCCAGCGGGAGACAGGGTGATGGCTACACCTTC. This chain joins TRBV28 and TRBJ1-2, with 7 bases matching TRBD1. The CDR3 has 12 residues. V lost 8 bases to trimming and J lost 6 bases; unmatched junction nucleotides: 6. The germline V gene has CDR1 MDHEN and CDR2 SYDVKM.

This clone has more than one count but fewer than ten. The chain employs TRBV10-2 and TRBJ1-2, with 8 bases identical to TRBD1. V trimming: 5 bases; J trimming: 2 bases; junction bases outside the gene matches: 7. The CDR3 covers 15 residues. Per germline, CDR1 WSHSY and CDR2 SAAADI. CDR3 loop: CASSSTRTGNYGYTF. The CDR3 region has the DNA TGCGCCAGCAGTTCTACCCGGACAGGGAACTATGGCTACACCTTC.

This clone was seen more than once but under ten times. The J gene is TRBJ2-1, the V gene TRBV15, with no clear D. V lost 0 bases and J 7 bases, leaving 7 bases between the germline ends. CDR3 length: 13 residues. The V gene's germline CDR1 is LNHNV and CDR2 YYDKDF (reference sequence). CDR3 sequence (DNA): TGTGCCACCAGCAGAGATCCTAATAATGAGCAGTTCTTC. It is translated as CATSRDPNNEQFF. Complete variable domain (other parts from reference TRBV15 and TRBJ2-1): DAMVIQNPRYQVTQFGKPVTLSCSQTLNHNVMYWYQQKSSQAPKLLFHYYDKDFNNEADTPDNFQSRRPNTSFCFLDIRSPGLGDTAMYLCATSRDPNNEQFFGPGTRLTVL.

The chain is built from TRBV12-3 or TRBV12-4 and TRBJ2-5; D is possibly TRBD2 (6 bases). V lost 10 bases to trimming and J lost 3 bases, with 12 bases between them. There are 12 residues in the CDR3. The CDR3 DNA reads TGTGCCAACGCGGGGTTGGAAGAGACCCAGTACTTC. Translating it yields CANAGLEETQYF.

The V call is TRBV20-1, the J call TRBJ1-2; D gene ambiguous. Germline values: CDR1 DFQATT, CDR2 SNEGSKA (reference sequence). This CDR3 has 14 amino acids. Trimming shortened V by 3 bases and J by 4 bases, and 15 bases separated the two germline ends. The CDR3 sequence is CSASFRRDGYGYTF. As DNA, the CDR3 is TGCAGTGCTAGTTTTCGGCGGGATGGCTATGGCTACACCTTC.

The V gene is TRBV5-1, the J gene TRBJ1-5; D ambiguous. CDR3 size: 15 residues. Trimming took 3 bases from V and 0 from J, leaving 10 bases between them. Germline V CDR1 and CDR2: SGHRS, YFSETQ. For the CDR3, the DNA is TGCGCCAGCAGCTCAGGAGAAAATAGCAATCAGCCCCAGCATTTT. This sequence encodes CASSSGENSNQPQHF.

This chain joins TRBV9 and TRBJ1-1; maybe TRBD1 (5 bases). Trimming cost V 6 bases and J 6 bases, with 24 bases left between them. CDR1 is SGDLS and CDR2 is YYNGEE in the germline V gene. There are 16 residues in the CDR3. The CDR3 protein is CASNAGWGSPNPEAFF. The CDR3 DNA reads TGTGCCAGCAACGCGGGATGGGGGTCCCCTAACCCTGAAGCTTTCTTT.

The chain is built from TRBV19 and TRBJ2-5, with 9 bases that match TRBD1. The CDR3 is made up of 16 amino acids. CDR1 and CDR2 from the germline V gene are LNHDA and SQIVND (reference sequence). V lost 6 bases, J lost 2 bases, and 10 bases stayed unmatched. The CDR3 DNA is TGTGCCAGTAGCCACGGGACAGGGTTACGGCAAGAGACCCAGTACTTC. Amino acid sequence: CASSHGTGLRQETQYF.

The rearrangement uses TRBV7-2 and TRBJ1-1; a weak D match, TRBD1 (5 bases). The CDR3 is 14 residues long. Trimming removed 5 bases from V and 5 bases from J, with 15 bases in between. Germline V gene lookup returns CDR1 SGHTA and CDR2 FQGNSA. In DNA form, the CDR3 reads TGTGCCAGCAGCCCCGGGACCGGCGAAACTGAAGCTTTCTTT. This gives the protein CASSPGTGETEAFF.

J is TRBJ2-6 and V is TRBV9; D is ambiguous. V was shortened by 5 bases and J by 0 bases, with 3 bases between the two germline ends. The CDR3 length is 13 residues. Looked up from germline, CDR1 is SGDLS and CDR2 is YYNGEE. The CDR3 sequence is CASRYSGANVLTF. The CDR3 nucleotides are TGTGCCAGCAGGTACTCTGGGGCCAACGTCCTGACTTTC.